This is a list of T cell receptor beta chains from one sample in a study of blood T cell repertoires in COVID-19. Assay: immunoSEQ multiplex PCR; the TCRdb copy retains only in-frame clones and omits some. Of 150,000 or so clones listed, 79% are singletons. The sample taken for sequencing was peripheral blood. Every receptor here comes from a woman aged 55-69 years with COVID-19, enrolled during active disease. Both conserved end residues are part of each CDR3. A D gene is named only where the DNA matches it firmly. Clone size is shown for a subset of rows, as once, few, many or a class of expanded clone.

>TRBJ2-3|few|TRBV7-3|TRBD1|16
TGTGCCAGCAGCTACAATCCCGGGACAGGGGCAGATACGCAGTATTTT
CASSYNPGTGADTQYF
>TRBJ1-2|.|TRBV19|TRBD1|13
TGTGCCAGTACCCCGGACAGGGATCATGGCTACACCTTC
CASTPDRDHGYTF
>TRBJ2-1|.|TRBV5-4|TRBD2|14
TGTGCCAGCAGCGCCCGGACTAGCGGTAATGAGCAGTTCTTC
CASSARTSGNEQFF
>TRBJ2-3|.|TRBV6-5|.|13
TGTGCCTCGATAAGACAGATCACAGATACGCAGTATTTT
CASIRQITDTQYF
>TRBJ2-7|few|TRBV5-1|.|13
TGCGCCAGCAGCTTGGACAGGGTCTACGAGCAGTACTTC
CASSLDRVYEQYF
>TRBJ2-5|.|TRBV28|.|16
TGTGCCAGCAGCCTCCGGGGCATGGGGGGGCGAGAGACCCAGTACTTC
CASSLRGMGGRETQYF
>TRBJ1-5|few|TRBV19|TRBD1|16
TGTGCCAGTAGTATAGCTCAGGACAGGGTAGAGCAGCCCCAGCATTTT
CASSIAQDRVEQPQHF
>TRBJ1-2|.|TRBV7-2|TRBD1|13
TGTGCCAGCAGCCCCACAGGGGGGTATGGCTACACCTTC
CASSPTGGYGYTF
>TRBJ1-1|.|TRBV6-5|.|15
TGTGCCAGCAGTTACAACCCCGACAGATACACTGAAGCTTTCTTT
CASSYNPDRYTEAFF
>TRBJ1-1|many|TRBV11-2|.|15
TGTGCCAGCAGCGCCCGGACCCACAGGGACACTGAAGCTTTCTTT
CASSARTHRDTEAFF
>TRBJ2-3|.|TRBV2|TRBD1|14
TGTGCCAGCAGCGTTGGACAGGGAGCAGATACGCAGTATTTT
CASSVGQGADTQYF
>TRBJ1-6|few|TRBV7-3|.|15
TGTGCCAGCAGCTTAATGGCAGGACAGAATTCACCCCTCCACTTT
CASSLMAGQNSPLHF
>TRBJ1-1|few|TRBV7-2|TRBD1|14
TGTGCCAGCAGCCTCCCAACAGGGGCCACTGAAGCTTTCTTT
CASSLPTGATEAFF
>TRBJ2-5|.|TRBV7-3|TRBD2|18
TGTGCCAGCAGCTTGGGTAGGGCTAGCGGGGGACTCCAAGAGACCCAGTACTTC
CASSLGRASGGLQETQYF
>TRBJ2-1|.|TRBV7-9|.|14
TGTGCCAGCACAAGGGGGGGCCTGTACAATGAGCAGTTCTTC
CASTRGGLYNEQFF
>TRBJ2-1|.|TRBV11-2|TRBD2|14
TGTGCCAGCAGCGCTAGCGGGGTTAACAATGAGCAGTTCTTC
CASSASGVNNEQFF
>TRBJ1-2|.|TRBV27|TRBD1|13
TGTGCCAGCAGTAAGGACAGGGACTATGGCTACACCTTC
CASSKDRDYGYTF
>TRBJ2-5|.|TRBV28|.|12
TGTGCCAGCAAGCCCCCTCGGGAGACCCAGTACTTC
CASKPPRETQYF
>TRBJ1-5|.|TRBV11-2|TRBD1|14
TGTGCCAGCAGCCCGGACAGGGGGACTCAGCCCCAGCATTTT
CASSPDRGTQPQHF
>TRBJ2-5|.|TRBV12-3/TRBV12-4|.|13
TGTGCCAGCAGGGCAAACCCAGCGGAGACCCAGTACTTC
CASRANPAETQYF